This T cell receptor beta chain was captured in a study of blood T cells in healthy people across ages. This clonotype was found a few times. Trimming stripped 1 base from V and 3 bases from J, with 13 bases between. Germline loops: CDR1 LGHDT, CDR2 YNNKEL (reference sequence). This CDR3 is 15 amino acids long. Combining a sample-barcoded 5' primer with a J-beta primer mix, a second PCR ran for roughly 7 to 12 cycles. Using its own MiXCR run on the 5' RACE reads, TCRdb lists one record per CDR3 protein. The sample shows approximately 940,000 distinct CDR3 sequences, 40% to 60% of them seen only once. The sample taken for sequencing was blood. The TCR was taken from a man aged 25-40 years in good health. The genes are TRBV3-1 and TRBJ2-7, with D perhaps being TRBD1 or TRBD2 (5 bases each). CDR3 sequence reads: CASSQVPGPYYEQYF. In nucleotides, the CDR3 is TGTGCCAGCAGCCAAGTTCCGGGACCGTACTACGAGCAGTACTTC.